The entry that follows covers one T cell receptor beta chain sequence. Germline V CDR1 and CDR2: SGHTA, FQGNSA. CDR3 length equals 14 residues. Trimming stripped 5 bases from V and 4 bases from J, with 12 bases between. The authors reverse transcribed about 0.5 to 1 ug RNA with random hexamers. Across 54 Vbeta and 13 Jbeta, TCR beta CDR3 was amplified with immunoSEQ multiplex PCR. In TCRdb, the immunoSEQ multiplex PCR reads were re-called with MiXCR into one record per CDR3 protein. Altogether about 90,000 distinct CDR3 sequences are present, about 93% being singletons, with the ten largest covering around 0.32%. The data were obtained in a study of CD8 T cells in Susac syndrome. CD8+ and CD4+ T cells circulating in blood were sequenced for TCR beta. Controls matched for sex and age were healthy donors. The TEMRA cells underwent FACS enrichment, while the CD8+ and CD4+ T cells underwent negative isolation.

Sequencing was carried out using CD8+ T cells from PBMCs. The sequence came from a human donor in good health. This sequence joins TRBV7-2 and TRBJ1-5, with D possibly matching TRBD1 (6 bases). The CDR3 DNA is TGTGCCAGCAGCCCCAGGACAGTTAATCAGCCCCAGCATTTT. Its translation is CASSPRTVNQPQHF.